The entry below describes one T cell receptor beta chain. This record belongs to a study of blood T cell repertoires in COVID-19. Study as a whole: Donors in the United States, Italy and Spain gave samples during acute or convalescent COVID-19. Sources were T cells, B-cell-depleted T cells, or PBMCs; the material itself was cDNA or gDNA.

V was pared by 3 bases and J by 5 bases, with 5 bases between. The V gene's germline CDR1 is ENHRY and CDR2 SYGVKD. This CDR3 is built from 12 residues. In the authors' methods: From reference gene primer amplification, estimates of nucleated cell counts were derived. Profiling relied on immunoSEQ multiplex PCR, and the TCRdb table lists in-frame clones only, not all of them. The DNA was the basis for D and trimming; V, J and clone size are from that table. The repertoire consists of 100,000 to 150,000 clones, with more than 75% occurring once and the leading ten covering around 5%. The receptor's source is a human donor in a cohort sampled during active COVID-19. Sequenced material: peripheral blood. The chain is built from TRBV10-3 and TRBJ2-1; D is unclear. CDR3 coding DNA: TGTGCCATCAGTGATCGGGACAATGAGCAGTTCTTC. Translating it yields CAISDRDNEQFF.